This T cell receptor beta chain was retrieved from a study of monozygotic twins with inflammatory bowel disease. Regarding this clonotype: What it recognizes is unknown.

Study findings and constraints: Healthy twins showed more clonotype sharing with others than IBD patients, especially patients with disease activity.

The length of the CDR3 is 13 residues. Germline CDR1 reads SGHTA; CDR2 reads FQGNSA. Every sample had its cDNA made across eight separate reactions. Using the 5' RACE reads, TCRdb records one entry per CDR3 protein without DNA. The sample includes 200,000 to 250,000 distinct CDR3 sequences. The sequence came from a human donor with ulcerative colitis or Crohn's disease, or a healthy co-twin of an affected twin (not recorded which). This chain uses TRBV7-2 with TRBJ1-5; the TCRdb D gene call, TRBD1, has no DNA to confirm it. Material for sequencing was blood. Here the CDR3 reads CASSDDRGQPQHF.